These 19 T cell receptor beta chains were all obtained from the same sample, sequenced in a study of blood T cell repertoires in COVID-19. The assay was immunoSEQ multiplex PCR, and TCRdb's table has in-frame clones only and misses some. The repertoire holds about 140,000 clones, with about 86% as singletons. Sample: peripheral blood. These receptors originate from a woman aged 55-69 years with acute or convalescent COVID-19.

This sequence joins TRBV5-1 and TRBJ1-2; possibly TRBD1 for D (6 bases). Germline V CDR1 and CDR2: SGHRS, YFSETQ. Trimming stripped 3 bases from V and 5 bases from J, with 14 bases between. The CDR3 totals 14 residues. The DNA of the CDR3 is TGCGCCAGCAGCTCTTCAGGGGCTCGGTATGGCTACACCTTC. Protein: CASSSSGARYGYTF.

The CDR3 DNA reads as TGTGCCAGCAGTTTATTAAGCAGGGTGGTCAATCAGCCCCAGCATTTT. Encoded protein: CASSLLSRVVNQPQHF. The chain couples TRBV28 to TRBJ1-5, with TRBD1 as a possible D gene (5 bases). The CDR3 length is 16 residues. Germline V lookup: CDR1 MDHEN, CDR2 SYDVKM. The V end was cut by 1 base, the J end by 3 bases, with 13 bases between.

This clone was seen a handful of times. The chain has TRBV9 and TRBJ2-5; TRBD2 matches 13 bases. Germline V gene sequence: CDR1 SGDLS, CDR2 YYNGEE. Trimming at V came to 4 bases and at J to 2 bases, leaving 2 bases not matched to a gene. The CDR3 runs 15 residues. DNA for the CDR3: TGTGCCAGCAGCCAACTAGCGGGGGGGCAAGAGACCCAGTACTTC. Amino acids: CASSQLAGGQETQYF.

This sequence joins TRBV30 and TRBJ2-7; TRBD1 matches at 9 bases. Germline V gives CDR1 GTSNPN, CDR2 SVGIG (reference sequence). The length of the CDR3 is 15 residues. V lost 1 base, J lost 2 bases, and 6 bases stayed unmatched. The CDR3 DNA reads TGTGCCTGGAGTGCCGACAGGGGGGTTACCTACGAGCAGTACTTC. It codes for CAWSADRGVTYEQYF. Supplemented by reference TRBV30 and TRBJ2-7, the full variable domain reads SQTIHQWPATLVQPVGSPLSLECTVEGTSNPNLYWYRQAAGRGLQLLFYSVGIGQISSEVPQNLSASRPQDRQFILSSKKLLLSDSGFYLCAWSADRGVTYEQYFGPGTRLTVT.

The rearrangement links TRBV11-3 to TRBJ2-5; the D is unclear. The CDR3 consists of 13 residues. CDR1 and CDR2 (germline): SGHNT, YENEEA. Trimming pared 5 bases from V and 1 base from J, leaving 8 bases between. CDR3 region: CASSLDTQETQYF. CDR3 bases: TGTGCCAGCAGCCTCGACACCCAAGAGACCCAGTACTTC.

The chain joins TRBV5-4 to TRBJ1-1; a weak D match, TRBD1 (6 bases). The CDR3 length is 15 residues. Germline assignment: CDR1 SGHNT and CDR2 YYREEE (reference sequence). V lost 1 base and J 1 base, leaving 11 bases between the germline ends. The DNA for the CDR3 is TGTGCCAGCAGCTTGCCTGGACAGCGGAACACTGAAGCTTTCTTT. This gives the protein CASSLPGQRNTEAFF.

V is TRBV3-1 (or the pseudogene TRBV3-2) and J is TRBJ2-7; 7 positions match TRBD2. After removal of 2 bases from V and 5 bases from J, the junction contained 9 bases not matched to a gene. Germline lookup yields CDR1 LGHDT and CDR2 YNNKEL (reference sequence). The CDR3 sequence is 15 residues long. CDR3 sequence: CASSQTGGGGNEQYF. The CDR3, as DNA: TGTGCCAGCAGCCAAACGGGGGGTGGAGGGAACGAGCAGTACTTC.

The chain joins TRBV5-1 to TRBJ2-1, with 9 bases fitting TRBD2. From germline, CDR1 is SGHRS and CDR2 YFSETQ. This CDR3 has 16 amino acids. V was clipped by 0 bases and J by 5 bases; unmatched bases: 6. CDR3 sequence: CASSLVSGGHNNEQFF. The CDR3 region has the DNA TGCGCCAGCAGCTTGGTTAGCGGGGGCCATAACAATGAGCAGTTCTTC.

The chain joins TRBV6-5 to TRBJ1-5, with D possibly matching TRBD1 (5 bases). The CDR3 is 15 residues long. The V gene's germline CDR1 is MNHEY and CDR2 SVGAGI. Trimming cost V 0 bases and J 2 bases, with 8 bases left between them. The CDR3 loop reads CASSYSGVRNQPQHF. In DNA form, the CDR3 reads TGTGCCAGCAGTTACTCAGGGGTTCGCAATCAGCCCCAGCATTTT.

This chain joins TRBV10-3 and TRBJ1-2; 8 bases line up with TRBD1. The length of the CDR3 is 13 residues. V was clipped by 2 bases and J by 6 bases; unmatched bases: 2. CDR1 and CDR2 (germline): ENHRY, SYGVKD. DNA of the CDR3: TGTGCCATCAGTGAGGGACAGGGCCATGGCTACACCTTC. Translating gives CAISEGQGHGYTF.

The CDR3 sequence is CASSPTGQTITFF. The DNA for the CDR3 is TGTGCCAGCAGCCCAACGGGACAGACGATAACTTTCTTT. The V call is TRBV5-6, the J call TRBJ1-1; 7 positions agree with TRBD1. With V trimmed by 4 bases and J by 12 bases, 12 bases remained unmatched. There are 13 residues in the CDR3. Germline V lookup: CDR1 SGHDT, CDR2 YYEEEE. Looking up the rest from reference TRBV5-6 and TRBJ1-1 gives the full variable domain: DAGVTQSPTHLIKTRGQQVTLRCSPKSGHDTVSWYQQALGQGPQFIFQYYEEEERQRGNFPDRFSGHQFPNYSSELNVNALLLGDSALYLCASSPTGQTITFFGQGTRLTVV.

The chain uses TRBV29-1 and TRBJ2-1, with 12 bases matching TRBD2. The CDR3 length is 15 residues. Germline values: CDR1 SQVTM, CDR2 ANQGSEA. The ends lost 4 bases at V and 4 bases at J; junction bases unmatched: 5. This CDR3 reads CSVGLAGGIYNEQFF. The CDR3 DNA reads as TGCAGCGTTGGTCTAGCGGGGGGGATTTACAATGAGCAGTTCTTC.

The chain joins TRBV4-3 to TRBJ1-2; TRBD1 matches 7 bases. V lost 1 base, J lost 1 base, and 3 bases stayed unmatched. The germline V gene encodes CDR1 LGHNA and CDR2 YSLEER. The CDR3 runs 15 residues. The CDR3 DNA reads as TGCGCCAGCAGCCAAGGGACAGGTGTTAACTATGGCTACACCTTC. Its translation is CASSQGTGVNYGYTF.

The gene calls are TRBV30 and TRBJ1-2; no firm D call. The CDR3 totals 13 residues. The germline gives CDR1 GTSNPN, CDR2 SVGIG (reference sequence). V was trimmed by 4 bases and J by 8 bases, leaving 17 bases between them. DNA of the CDR3: TGTGCCTGGACCGACCCTAGGAGTAAAGGCTACACCTTC. This gives the protein CAWTDPRSKGYTF. The complete variable domain, with remaining parts taken from reference TRBV30 and TRBJ1-2, reads SQTIHQWPATLVQPVGSPLSLECTVEGTSNPNLYWYRQAAGRGLQLLFYSVGIGQISSEVPQNLSASRPQDRQFILSSKKLLLSDSGFYLCAWTDPRSKGYTFGSGTRLTVV.

The chain combines TRBV28 with TRBJ2-7; TRBD2 might be the D (7 bases). In germline, CDR1 is MDHEN, CDR2 SYDVKM. This CDR3 comprises 12 residues. V lost 3 bases and J lost 6, with 9 bases in between. This CDR3 is CASSLGGPEQYF. The CDR3 DNA reads TGTGCCAGCAGTTTGGGGGGGCCCGAGCAGTACTTC.

The gene calls are TRBV6-6 and TRBJ2-4; 8 bases are a match to TRBD2. The CDR3 extends over 14 amino acids. Trimming took 5 bases from V and 9 from J; bases not matched to a gene: 9. In germline, CDR1 is MNHNY, CDR2 SVGAGI (reference sequence). CDR3 sequence reads: CASSPALAVGIQYF. The CDR3 DNA reads TGTGCCAGCAGTCCAGCACTAGCGGTTGGCATTCAGTACTTC.

The chain carries TRBV20-1 and TRBJ1-1; D is uncertain. The length of the CDR3 is 10 residues. Germline V gives CDR1 DFQATT, CDR2 SNEGSKA (reference sequence). Trimming took 6 bases from V and 3 from J, leaving 5 bases between them. Here the CDR3 reads CSATDTEAFF. The CDR3 bases are TGCAGTGCAACGGACACTGAAGCTTTCTTT.

V gene TRBV9 combines with J gene TRBJ2-7; 11 bases fit TRBD2. The CDR3 extends over 14 amino acids. Trimming cost V 4 bases and J 3 bases; bases outside gene matches: 3. CDR1 is SGDLS and CDR2 is YYNGEE in the germline V gene. CDR3 residues: CASSTGTSGYEQYF. The DNA of the CDR3 is TGTGCCAGCAGCACCGGGACTAGCGGCTACGAGCAGTACTTC. The variable domain in full, completed from reference TRBV9 and TRBJ2-7, reads DSGVTQTPKHLITATGQRVTLRCSPRSGDLSVYWYQQSLDQGLQFLIQYYNGEERAKGNILERFSAQQFPDLHSELNLSSLELGDSALYFCASSTGTSGYEQYFGPGTRLTVT.

This chain joins TRBV29-1 and TRBJ2-1; unclear D gene. Trimming pared 1 base from V and 6 bases from J, leaving 10 bases between. The CDR3 is made up of 13 amino acids. Germline V gene data show CDR1 as SQVTM and CDR2 as ANQGSEA. This chain's CDR3 is CSVEGSGSNEQFF. DNA of the CDR3: TGCAGCGTTGAAGGCTCCGGGTCCAATGAGCAGTTCTTC.